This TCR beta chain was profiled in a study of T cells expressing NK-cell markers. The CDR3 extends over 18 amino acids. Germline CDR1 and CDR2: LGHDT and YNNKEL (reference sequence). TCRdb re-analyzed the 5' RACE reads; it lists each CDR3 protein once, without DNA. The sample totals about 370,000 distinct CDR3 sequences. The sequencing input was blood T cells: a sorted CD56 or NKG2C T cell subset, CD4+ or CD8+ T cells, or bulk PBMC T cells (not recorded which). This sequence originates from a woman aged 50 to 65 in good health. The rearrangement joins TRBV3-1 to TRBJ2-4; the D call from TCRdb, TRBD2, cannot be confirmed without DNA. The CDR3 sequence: CASSQARLAGGPGNIQYF. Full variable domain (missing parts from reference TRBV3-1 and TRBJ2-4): DTAVSQTPKYLVTQMGNDKSIKCEQNLGHDTMYWYKQDSKKFLKIMFSYNNKELIINETVPNRFSPKSPDKAHLNLHINSLELGDSAVYFCASSQARLAGGPGNIQYFGAGTRLSVL.